This T cell receptor (beta chain) was profiled in a study of cytomegalovirus exposure and HLA in healthy donors. Study results and caveats: A reported reduction in N-insertions relative to the 666-donor mean was seen in an Asian-associated ancestry cluster in a later analysis.

As for this clone: Its antigen is undetermined.

Amplification used 60 Vbeta primers and 13 Jbeta primers. Authors' methods: Among the unique TCR beta chains that a later analysis counted, 80 million to 100 million in all, 10 million to 13 million were shared. Here immunoSEQ multiplex PCR was the method, and the copy in TCRdb shows in-frame clones only, minus some. D and trimming come from the DNA, and the V and J calls and clone size come from that table. The repertoire includes some 130,000 clones, about four fifths of them detected once, and less than 0.75% sits in the top ten. Sequencing was carried out using PBMCs. The sequence was obtained from a young man in good health and CMV-seronegative.

The CDR3 sequence is CASSPSGSSYNEQFF. The CDR3 bases are TGTGCCAGCAGCCCTAGCGGCAGCTCCTACAATGAGCAGTTCTTC. The chain combines TRBV7-7 with TRBJ2-1, with 7 positions matching TRBD2. Germline assignment: CDR1 SSHAT and CDR2 FNYEAQ (reference sequence). Trimming took 5 bases from V and 0 from J; bases not matched to a gene: 4. This CDR3 contains 15 residues.